The 14 T cell receptor beta chains below all came from one sample that was sequenced in a study of CD8+ T cells in alopecia areata. Following RNA extraction, reverse transcription yielded cDNA that acted as the sequencing template. The assay was immunoSEQ multiplex PCR, and TCRdb's table has in-frame clones only and misses some. The sample includes 45,000 to 70,000 clones, roughly 96% of them seen just once. This specimen was CD8+ T cells sorted from blood, taken at week 0. The receptors originated from a human donor with alopecia areata.

V usage is TRBV4-2 and J usage is TRBJ1-5; a weak D match, TRBD1 (6 bases). V was cut by 0 bases and J by 2 bases, with 8 bases left in between. The CDR3 extends over 15 amino acids. CDR1 and CDR2 (germline): LGHNA, YNFKEQ. CDR3 protein: CASSQEGAGNQPQHF. CDR3 sequence (DNA): TGTGCCAGCAGCCAAGAGGGGGCGGGCAATCAGCCCCAGCATTTT.

The V call is TRBV4-1, the J call TRBJ2-1; D is ambiguous. V was pared by 3 bases and J by 4 bases, with 13 bases between. Germline V gene sequence: CDR1 MGHRA, CDR2 YSYEKL. CDR3 length: 15 residues. CDR3 DNA: TGCGCCAGCAGCCATGACCAGGACGCGTACAATGAGCAGTTCTTC. Translation gives CASSHDQDAYNEQFF.

This clone was detected only a few times. The rearrangement uses TRBV7-9 and TRBJ1-3, with D hard to call. With 7 bases removed from V and 0 bases from J, the gap between germline ends came to 10 bases. CDR1 SEHNR and CDR2 FQNEAQ come from the germline V gene (reference sequence). The CDR3 is made up of 14 amino acids. The CDR3 loop reads CASTDTDSGNTIYF. Here the CDR3 DNA reads TGTGCCAGCACCGACACCGACTCTGGAAACACCATATATTTT. Looking up the rest from reference TRBV7-9 and TRBJ1-3 gives the full variable domain: DTGVSQNPRHKITKRGQNVTFRCDPISEHNRLYWYRQTLGQGPEFLTYFQNEAQLEKSRLLSDRFSAERPKGSFSTLEIQRTEQGDSAMYLCASTDTDSGNTIYFGEGSWLTVV.

J is TRBJ1-1 and V is TRBV4-1; D may be TRBD1 (5 bases). V lost 1 base to trimming and J lost 6 bases, with 12 bases between them. Germline values: CDR1 MGHRA, CDR2 YSYEKL. CDR3 length: 14 amino acids. The CDR3 nucleotides read TGCGCCAGCAGCCAAGTAACAGGTTCGGCTGAAGCTTTCTTT. Its translation is CASSQVTGSAEAFF.

This chain links TRBV7-9 with TRBJ2-1; D possibly corresponds to TRBD2 (7 bases). The V end lost 3 bases, the J end lost 6 bases, and 9 bases lay between the germline ends. Germline CDR1 is SEHNR and CDR2 is FQNEAQ (reference sequence). The CDR3 consists of 13 residues. Here the CDR3 DNA reads TGTGCCAGCAGCTTGGGGGGGCCCAATGAGCAGTTCTTC. Translation gives CASSLGGPNEQFF.

This chain joins TRBV13 and TRBJ1-3; D unclear. Per the germline V gene, CDR1 is PRHDT and CDR2 is FYEKMQ (reference sequence). This CDR3 contains 14 residues. The ends were cut back, 5 bases at V and 2 bases at J, with 10 bases in the middle. The CDR3 loop is CASSHQTAGNTIYF. CDR3 nucleotide sequence: TGTGCCAGCAGCCACCAGACGGCTGGAAACACCATATATTTT.

This clone was picked up one time. The chain carries TRBV4-2 and TRBJ1-4, with D hard to call. In germline, CDR1 is LGHNA, CDR2 YNFKEQ. This CDR3 is 14 amino acids long. The ends were cut back, 6 bases at V and 8 bases at J, with 16 bases in the middle. CDR3 sequence reads: CASRPDNPREKLFF. CDR3 nucleotide sequence: TGTGCCAGCAGACCCGACAACCCCCGAGAAAAACTGTTTTTT.

In DNA, the CDR3 is TGTGCCAGCAAGCTCAGGGATTTGCCAGAAGAGACCCAGTACTTC. Its protein product is CASKLRDLPEETQYF. The V gene is TRBV11-2, the J gene TRBJ2-5; D might be TRBD1 (5 bases). This CDR3 is built from 15 residues. Trimming stripped 7 bases from V and 3 bases from J, with 18 bases between. Per germline, CDR1 SGHAT and CDR2 FQNNGV. Filled out from reference TRBV11-2 and TRBJ2-5, the complete variable domain reads EAGVAQSPRYKIIEKRQSVAFWCNPISGHATLYWYQQILGQGPKLLIQFQNNGVVDDSQLPKDRFSAERLKGVDSTLKIQPAKLEDSAVYLCASKLRDLPEETQYFGPGTRLLVL.

The chain is built from TRBV7-9 and TRBJ1-4; the D gene is possibly TRBD1 (6 bases). V lost 5 bases to trimming and J lost 3 bases, with 19 bases between them. The CDR3 is 17 residues long. CDR1 is SEHNR and CDR2 is FQNEAQ in the germline V gene (reference sequence). This CDR3 reads CASSPTNQGWANEKLFF. DNA of the CDR3: TGTGCCAGCAGCCCGACGAATCAGGGGTGGGCTAATGAAAAACTGTTTTTT.

This chain links TRBV30 with TRBJ2-7; TRBD1 is a possible D gene (6 bases). Germline V CDR1 and CDR2: GTSNPN, SVGIG (reference sequence). The V gene lost 3 bases and the J gene lost 0 bases, with 12 bases spanning the gap. There are 14 residues in the CDR3. Here the CDR3 DNA reads TGTGCCTGGAGCCTAAGACAGGACTCCTACGAGCAGTACTTC. Its translation is CAWSLRQDSYEQYF.

The chain is built from TRBV29-1 and TRBJ2-2; tentatively, D is TRBD2 (5 bases). The CDR3 loop spans 11 amino acids. V gave up 7 bases and J gave up 4 bases, with 7 bases separating them. Germline CDR1 SQVTM, CDR2 ANQGSEA. This CDR3 is CSAGLTGELFF. DNA for the CDR3: TGCAGCGCCGGACTCACCGGGGAGCTGTTTTTT.

The chain employs TRBV10-3 and TRBJ2-3; D might be TRBD2 (5 bases). Germline loops: CDR1 ENHRY, CDR2 SYGVKD. CDR3 length: 13 amino acids. The V end was cut by 8 bases, the J end by 0 bases, with 9 bases between. CDR3 loop: CAILEGSTDTQYF. As DNA, the CDR3 is TGTGCCATCCTAGAGGGTAGCACAGATACGCAGTATTTT.

The chain carries TRBV29-1 and TRBJ1-5; D gene ambiguous. CDR3 length: 12 amino acids. The germline V gene encodes CDR1 SQVTM and CDR2 ANQGSEA. The V end lost 5 bases, the J end lost 5 bases, and 10 bases lay between the germline ends. The CDR3 here is CSVFDGDQPQHF. The CDR3 bases are TGCAGCGTTTTCGACGGGGATCAGCCCCAGCATTTT.

The chain combines TRBV13 with TRBJ2-3; the match to TRBD2 covers 8 bases. CDR1 is PRHDT, CDR2 FYEKMQ, per germline (reference sequence). CDR3 size: 16 residues. J gave up 5 bases and V 4 bases, and 11 bases lay outside the gene matches. This chain's CDR3 is CASSSAGGRGRDTQYF. CDR3 in DNA: TGTGCCAGCAGCTCCGCGGGGGGCCGAGGAAGAGATACGCAGTATTTT.